This TCR beta chain was sequenced during a study of cytomegalovirus exposure and HLA in healthy donors (dated by TCRdb to the late 2010s). For the wider study: In an earlier analysis of approximately 640 of the donors, 276 Gb of sequence data and 90 million to 120 million unique TCR beta sequences from about 180 million T cells were reported. A few DR-DQ haplotypes were treated as single units for association and clustering because of strong linkage in the cohort. Rather than drawing on any new phenotypic data, the later analysis identified candidate immune exposures from TCR beta sequences and the way those sequences occurred across donors. The study profiled the T cell repertoires of hundreds of subjects by immunosequencing and related them to cytomegalovirus serostatus. Both class I and class II loci were covered by HLA typing, at four-digit resolution. Among the approximately 430 genotyped donors, around 81% belonged to the genetic ancestry cluster associated with self-reported Caucasian donors. Roughly 300 gigabases of sequencing data and roughly 90 million unique TCR sequences were included in an early release covering about 600 HLA-typed donors. Donor age, sex, ethnicity and CMV serostatus were collected together with the repertoire data. Among a few hundred genotyped donors of the cohort, an average of around 240,000 unique TCR beta nucleotide sequences were sequenced per donor, roughly a sixth of them non-productive. A later analysis re-analyzed previously published TCR beta repertoires from 650 to 800 donors and added high-resolution HLA genotyping to study TCR occurrence patterns. A later genetic analysis used genome-wide SNP genotypes for about three fifths of the 666 donors, treating that subset as a discovery cohort. The study aimed to test whether signatures of past pathogen exposure could be identified by cataloging public T cell receptors. In addition to the first cohort of about 650 subjects, a separate validation cohort of 120 different subjects was used. All discovery cohort repertoires had been generated on a single sequencing platform. To decide whether each TCR beta V gene segment behaved as functional or pseudogenic, an earlier analysis of 587 of the donors relied on high-throughput TCR beta sequencing. To predict cytomegalovirus infection status, the study combined high-throughput TCR immunosequencing, statistical association of individual TCRs with disease status, and machine learning. Typing coverage differed by locus: A, B, C, DRB1 and DQB1 were typed in roughly 620-640 donors, DQA1 in 522, DPA1 in 606, and DPB1 in 400 to 480.

This clone appeared once. The antigen it recognizes is unknown. No much larger clone is present one base from it, and per-base qualities are unavailable. In total, approximately 700 healthy bone marrow donors made up the cohort. At the time of sampling, all cohort members were nominally healthy, though unrecorded immune exposures were likely present. The donor tested CMV seronegative and was one of the 352 seronegative cohort members. A peripheral blood sample was provided by each donor, and peripheral blood mononuclear cells were used for TCR beta sequencing. The Qiagen DNeasy Blood Extraction Kit was used to extract genomic DNA from the blood cell samples. The study at large found these results: In a later analysis, 16,951 TCR beta sequences were associated with specific HLA alleles at a false discovery rate of 0.05. Only TCR beta chains were sequenced in this cohort, and the absence of alpha or paired-chain data limited detectable features. Broadly in line with IMGT annotations, most TCR beta V segments showed up in productive rearrangements about 87% or about 30% of the time in an earlier analysis of 450 to 600 of the donors. The only immune exposure information available for the cohort was CMV serostatus. A further reported finding was that TCR beta sequences accurately predicted the HLA-A and HLA-B alleles for most subjects in the first cohort. The 87-base-pair reads could not distinguish some IMGT-functional V segments, including TRBV6-2 and TRBV6-3, so those segments were excluded. Because some donors lacked HLA typing at each locus, the association tests relied only on the typed subset. Most CMV-associated TCR beta chains appeared to be HLA-restricted in a later analysis, and the HLA associations seemed to be driven largely by CMV exposure. Roughly uniform sequencing depth across donors was assumed in presence/absence analyses, although this assumption may not hold. The study gave a list of about 160 TCR beta chains associated with cytomegalovirus. Across donors, most TCR sequences were observed very rarely, whereas some public TCRs were present in many individuals. The classifier was reported to diagnose cytomegalovirus status with high specificity and sensitivity in both the original and validation cohorts. V-gene and J-gene trimming of TCR beta chains was associated with a missense DCLRE1C variant in a later genetic analysis, and the association was replicated in an independent cohort. Because counts were too low, more than 15 rarely observed V segments, including chromosome 9 orphons, were left out of the earlier analysis of several hundred of the donors. Strong co-occurrence of HLA alleles, especially DR and DQ, made assigning TCR associations to individual alleles difficult. According to the authors, the approach could potentially be generalized to other disease states and immunological phenotypes. A few of the identified cytomegalovirus-associated TCR beta chains were confirmed in vitro to be specific for cytomegalovirus antigens. The sequencing pipeline was judged likely to have produced a cluster of highly shared sequence variants as a technical artifact. Linkage disequilibrium might explain the correlated functional status among segregating V segments, but an unknown experimental factor could not be ruled out. In a later analysis, TCR association rates were found to vary across HLA loci, with the most associated TCRs seen for DRB1 alleles and the fewest for HLA-C alleles. In a later analysis, several top co-occurrence clusters were reported to appear linked to parvovirus B19, influenza, CMV and Epstein-Barr virus. According to a later genetic analysis, donors in an Asian-associated ancestry cluster had fewer N-insertions in productive TCRs than the approximately 700-donor mean. In a later analysis, HLA-associated TCR beta chains were found to be more clonally expanded and to have lower generation probabilities than equally common non-associated chains.

Its CDR3 holds 14 amino acids, cysteine through phenylalanine. Left in the record is the CDR3 DNA by itself, 42 bases read in frame from the first base. CDR1 and CDR2 were assigned from the germline V gene (reference sequence) as MNHEY and SMNVEV. Unmatched junction bases come to 5, with V trimmed by 5 bases and J by 4 bases. The library was generated by the immunoSEQ multiplex PCR assay. For the multiplex PCR, a mixture combining 60 forward primers for TCR Vbeta segments and 13 reverse primers for TCR Jbeta segments was used. The CDR3 region of rearranged TCR beta genes was amplified from genomic DNA with a multiplex PCR assay. The amplified TCR beta libraries were sequenced on the Illumina HiSeq System as 87-base-pair reads. From the authors' description of their analysis: Across the 670 or so repertoires, a later analysis counted some 80 million unique TCR beta chains, around 11 million of which were shared by at least two donors. A nearest-neighbor algorithm error-corrected the raw reads and collapsed the reads into unique sequences, merging closely related sequences to remove PCR and sequencing errors. To assign V, D and J gene segments, CDR3 sequences were aligned to IMGT reference sequences. Each retained sequence needed at least a six-nucleotide match to both a V gene segment and a J gene segment. Rearrangements were called productive when the CDR3 lacked stop codons and stayed in frame with V and J; all others were non-productive. Following IMGT convention, CDR3 was defined as the stretch from the second conserved V-encoded cysteine up to the conserved J-encoded phenylalanine. In an earlier analysis of approximately 500 of the donors, sequences lacking an unambiguous match to a single V gene segment were excluded. An earlier analysis of 500 to 600 of the donors classified V segments as functional when productive rearrangements were above 56.7% and as segregating when the standard deviation between donors was above 5%. To diagnose cytomegalovirus status from the catalog of TCR beta chain sequences, a statistical classification framework was built. A later analysis assigned V and J genes by comparing TCR nucleotide sequences with IMGT/GENE-DB human TR gene sequences. The TCRdist pipeline was used in a later analysis to assign CDR3 sequences and most-parsimonious VDJ recombination scenarios. In a later analysis, each TCR beta chain was defined by its CDR3 amino acid sequence together with its V-gene family, and reads lacking a unique V-gene family were excluded. A later analysis removed 550 to 650 highly shared, low-generation-probability nucleotide sequences to deal with suspected cross-contamination and a sequencing artifact. In a later analysis, a clonal expansion index for each public chain was calculated from normalized within-repertoire ranks of inferred template counts. In a later analysis, generation probabilities were computed using a VDJ recombination model fitted to out-of-frame rearrangements, and the results were checked against IGoR. Hypergeometric tests were used in a later analysis to score TCR-TCR, TCR-HLA and TCR-CMV co-occurrence, with a repertoire-size bias correction applied to the TCR pairs. In a later analysis, false discovery rates were estimated by permuting HLA or CMV assignments 20 times. A later analysis grouped co-occurring TCRs with DBSCAN, adding TCRdist sequence similarity when clustering within HLA-allele-positive subsets. Repertoires with fewer than 30,000 or more than 120,000 public chains were left out of co-occurrence clustering, as were a handful of repertoires with anomalous nucleotide sharing. TCRdb took this table from immuneACCESS and kept in-frame rearrangements with V and J called. Such tables lack part of the clones; where checked against another copy, unresolved V genes explain under half of the gap, and the rest is unexplained. That table supplies the V and J calls and clone size; D and trimming were determined from the DNA. The sample contains 150,000 or so clones, roughly 84% of them found a single time. The ten biggest clones cover 0.8% to 1.3% of the sample.

The sample consisted of PBMCs. This TCR was recovered from a man aged 30 to 39 in good health and CMV-seronegative. The receptor chain draws on TRBV27 and TRBJ2-5; 9 central nucleotides agree with TRBD1. The nucleotides are TGTGCCAGCAGTCAAGTGACAGGGGGAGAGACCCAGTACTTC. Its protein product is CASSQVTGGETQYF.